Listed below are T cell receptor beta chains from one sample, sequenced in a study of T cells in Graves' hyperthyroidism and ophthalmopathy. TCRdb independently ran MiXCR on the multiplex PCR reads; one entry per CDR3 protein. The sample lists 550,000 to 650,000 distinct CDR3 sequences; 13% to 15% were seen once. Sequencing used blood. All receptors derive from a woman between 35 and 50 years old with Graves' hyperthyroidism. Both conserved end residues are part of each CDR3. A D gene is named only where the DNA matches it firmly. The listing skips clone size in some rows; elsewhere it reads once, few, many or a size class.

D: TRBD1
V: TRBV9
J: TRBJ2-2
size: .
DNA: TGTGCCAGCAGCATGGCCGGGACAGATAACACCGGGGAGCTGTTTTTT
CDR3: CASSMAGTDNTGELFF

D: .
V: TRBV11-2
J: TRBJ1-4
size: many
DNA: TGTGCCAGCAGCTTAGAAATAGTGAGTGAAAAACTGTTTTTT
CDR3: CASSLEIVSEKLFF

D: .
V: TRBV18
J: TRBJ2-7
size: many
DNA: TGTGCCAGCTCACCAATGTCCTCCTTTAGGGACGAGCAGTACTTC
CDR3: CASSPMSSFRDEQYF

D: .
V: TRBV7-3
J: TRBJ2-7
size: many
DNA: TGTGCCAGCAGCTGGTCCTACGAGCAGTACTTC
CDR3: CASSWSYEQYF

D: TRBD2
V: TRBV7-9
J: TRBJ2-3
size: .
DNA: TGTGCCAGCAGCTTAAGGGAGGGTCTAGCAGATACGCAGTATTTT
CDR3: CASSLREGLADTQYF

D: TRBD1
V: TRBV6-1
J: TRBJ2-7
size: .
DNA: TGTGCCAGCAGGACCAGAAGGGACAGCCTCTCCGAGCAGTACTTC
CDR3: CASRTRRDSLSEQYF

D: .
V: TRBV30
J: TRBJ1-1
size: many
DNA: TGTGCCTGGAGTCGCAACAGGGAATCAGCTTTCTTT
CDR3: CAWSRNRESAFF

D: .
V: TRBV5-1
J: TRBJ2-7
size: many
DNA: TGCGCCAGCAGCGGAATGACAGGATATAGCTCCTACGAGCAGTACTTC
CDR3: CASSGMTGYSSYEQYF

D: .
V: TRBV4-3
J: TRBJ2-1
size: .
DNA: TGCGCCAGCAGCCCCAGAGGCGTCTACAATGAGCAGTTCTTC
CDR3: CASSPRGVYNEQFF

D: .
V: TRBV6-7
J: TRBJ1-5
size: .
DNA: TGTGCCAGCAGGTTTGATTTGGGCCAGCCCCAGCATTTT
CDR3: CASRFDLGQPQHF

D: TRBD1
V: TRBV6-1
J: TRBJ2-3
size: many
DNA: TGTGCCAGCAGACCCGGACAGGGGGCAATAGATACGCAGTATTTT
CDR3: CASRPGQGAIDTQYF

D: TRBD1
V: TRBV20-1
J: TRBJ1-4
size: .
DNA: TGCAGTGCTAGAGGGGGACAGGGCTCTCGTTCTGAAAAACTGTTTTTT
CDR3: CSARGGQGSRSEKLFF

D: .
V: TRBV5-1
J: TRBJ2-2
size: many
DNA: TGCGCCAGCAGCTTGTCGGGACTCAACACCGGGGAGCTGTTTTTT
CDR3: CASSLSGLNTGELFF

D: TRBD2
V: TRBV20-1
J: TRBJ2-7
size: many
DNA: TGCAGTCCGAGATCTCCGGGACTAGCGGGAACCGAGCAGTACTTC
CDR3: CSPRSPGLAGTEQYF

D: TRBD2
V: TRBV19
J: TRBJ2-7
size: few
DNA: TGTGCCAGTAGTATACTAGCGGGAGTCAACGAGCAGTACTTC
CDR3: CASSILAGVNEQYF

D: .
V: TRBV5-5
J: TRBJ1-5
size: .
DNA: TGTGCCAGCAGCCATGGACAATATAGCAATCAGCCCCAGCATTTT
CDR3: CASSHGQYSNQPQHF

D: TRBD1
V: TRBV29-1
J: TRBJ1-2
size: .
DNA: TGCAGCGTTCCATTGGGGACAGGGCGGCTCTATGGCTACACCTTC
CDR3: CSVPLGTGRLYGYTF

D: .
V: TRBV28
J: TRBJ1-1
size: many
DNA: TGTGCCAGCAGTTTGGGGGATCTCCAGAACACTGAAGCTTTCTTT
CDR3: CASSLGDLQNTEAFF